This T cell receptor beta chain derives from a study of spatial heterogeneity in lung cancer. Study outcomes and limitations: Tumor T-cell coverage was an estimated 7% or so for alpha and roughly 13% for beta chains. It was found that expanded intratumoral alpha and beta TCR counts tracked tumor mutation counts.

This clonotype counts as medium-sized (0.01 to 0.1%). Its antigen is currently unknown. Time point: sample taken at primary tumor resection. TCRdb called the 5' RACE reads again in MiXCR, with one record for every CDR3 protein. Of approximately 3,000 distinct CDR3 sequences listed, 9.5% to 15% are singletons. The CDR3 has 16 amino acids. Germline V gene sequence: CDR1 SQVTM, CDR2 ANQGSEA. V was clipped by 0 bases and J by 4 bases, with 18 bases between them. Sequenced material: lung tumor tissue, taken at surgery. The rearrangement links TRBV29-1 to TRBJ2-5; D might be TRBD2 (6 bases). The receptor's source is a male donor with early-stage non-small cell lung cancer. CDR3: CSVEERGRYDGETQYF. The CDR3 coding sequence is TGCAGCGTTGAAGAACGGGGGAGGTACGACGGAGAGACCCAGTACTTC.